The T cell receptor beta chain under discussion was sequenced for a study of CD8+ T cells in alopecia areata. Across the whole study: Treated patients' severity was scored by percentage of affected scalp area. Overall study results and limits: In scalp, tofacitinib significantly decreased clonality and expanded CD8+ clones among the top 100. Scalp and blood retained many expanded lesional clones during tofacitinib. Greater clonality was observed in lesional scalp samples, especially alopecia totalis/universalis, versus normal scalp.

Per germline, CDR1 LGHNA and CDR2 YNFKEQ. V lost 4 bases to trimming and J lost 1 base; unmatched junction nucleotides: 6. This CDR3 is built from 16 residues. Isolated RNA was reverse transcribed into cDNA used as the sequencing template. Repertoires were generated with immunoSEQ multiplex PCR, while TCRdb's copy carries only in-frame clones and drops some. Of 90,000 or so clones listed, roughly 40% are singletons. As for treatment: oral pan-JAK inhibitor, 5-10 mg twice daily. Points on this clone: What it binds is unknown.

The sequence was obtained from a human donor with alopecia areata. V and J are TRBV4-2 and TRBJ2-2; 7 bases are shared with TRBD2. Sequenced here: CD8+ T cells sorted from blood, sampled at week 24, from a patient treated with tofacitinib. The CDR3 loop reads CASSPLASGNTGELFF. The CDR3 nucleotides read TGTGCCAGCAGCCCCCTGGCTAGCGGGAACACCGGGGAGCTGTTTTTT.